In its sample, the clone carrying this TCR beta chain was seen a few times. The sample belongs to a study of T-cell reconstitution after alpha-beta-depleted transplantation in children. V lost 7 bases, J lost 6 bases, and 10 bases lay in between. In germline, CDR1 is MNHEY, CDR2 SMNVEV (reference sequence). This CDR3 spans 11 amino acids. A library of TCRbeta sequences, prepared with unique molecular identifiers, was generated. One entry per CDR3 protein results from TCRdb running MiXCR on the PCR reads. The sample consists of approximately 520,000 distinct CDR3 sequences, about 31% of them appearing once.

The V and J genes are TRBV27 and TRBJ2-7; no clear D gene. This sequence originates from a human donor who donated a stem cell graft to a child with aplastic anemia. The sequencing used PBMCs from the stem cell graft donor, collected from the stem cell graft. CDR3 sequence: CASNKSPEQYF. In DNA, the CDR3 is TGTGCCAGCAACAAAAGCCCCGAGCAGTACTTC.